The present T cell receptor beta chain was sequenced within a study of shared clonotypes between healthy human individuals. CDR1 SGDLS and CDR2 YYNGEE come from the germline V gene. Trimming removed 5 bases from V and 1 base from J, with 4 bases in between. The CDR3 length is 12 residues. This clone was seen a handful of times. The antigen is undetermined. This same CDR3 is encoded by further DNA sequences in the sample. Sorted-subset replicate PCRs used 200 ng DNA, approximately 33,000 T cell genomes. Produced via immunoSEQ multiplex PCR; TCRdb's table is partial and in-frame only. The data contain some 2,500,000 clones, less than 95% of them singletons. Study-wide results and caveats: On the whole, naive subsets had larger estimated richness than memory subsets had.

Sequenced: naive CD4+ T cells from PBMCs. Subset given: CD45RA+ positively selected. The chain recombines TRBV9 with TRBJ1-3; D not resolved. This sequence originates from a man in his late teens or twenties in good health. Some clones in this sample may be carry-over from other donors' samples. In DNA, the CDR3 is TGTGCCAGCAGTGAGTCTGGAAACACCATATATTTT. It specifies CASSESGNTIYF.